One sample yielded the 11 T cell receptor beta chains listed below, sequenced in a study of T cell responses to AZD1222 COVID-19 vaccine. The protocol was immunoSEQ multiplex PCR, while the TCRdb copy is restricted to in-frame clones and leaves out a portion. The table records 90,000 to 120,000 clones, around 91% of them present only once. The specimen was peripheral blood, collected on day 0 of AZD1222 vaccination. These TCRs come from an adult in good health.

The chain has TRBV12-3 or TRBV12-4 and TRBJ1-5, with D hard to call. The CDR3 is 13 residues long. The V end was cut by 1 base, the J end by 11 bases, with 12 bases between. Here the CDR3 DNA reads TGTGCCAGCAGTTTAGAAGCCGGAGTGGCCCAGCATTTT. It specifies CASSLEAGVAQHF.

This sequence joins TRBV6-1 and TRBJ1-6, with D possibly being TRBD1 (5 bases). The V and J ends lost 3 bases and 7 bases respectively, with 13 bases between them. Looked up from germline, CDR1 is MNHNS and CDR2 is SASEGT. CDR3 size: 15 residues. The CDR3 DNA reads TGTGCCAGCAGTGAGCGAGGGGTCCCGAATTCACCCCTCCACTTT. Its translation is CASSERGVPNSPLHF.

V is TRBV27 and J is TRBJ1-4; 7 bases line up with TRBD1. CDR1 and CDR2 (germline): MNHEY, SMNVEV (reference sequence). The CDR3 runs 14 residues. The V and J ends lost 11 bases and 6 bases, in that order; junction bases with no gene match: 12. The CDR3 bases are TGTGCCCTTTTTCCCGGGACAGAAGATGAAAAACTGTTTTTT. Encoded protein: CALFPGTEDEKLFF.

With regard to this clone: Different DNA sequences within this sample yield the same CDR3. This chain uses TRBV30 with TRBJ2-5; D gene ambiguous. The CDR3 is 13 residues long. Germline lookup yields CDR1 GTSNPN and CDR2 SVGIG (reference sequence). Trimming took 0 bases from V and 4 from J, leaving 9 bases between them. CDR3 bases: TGTGCCTGGAGTGTACGTGGAGCAGAGACCCAGTACTTC. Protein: CAWSVRGAETQYF. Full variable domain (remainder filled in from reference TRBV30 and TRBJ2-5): SQTIHQWPATLVQPVGSPLSLECTVEGTSNPNLYWYRQAAGRGLQLLFYSVGIGQISSEVPQNLSASRPQDRQFILSSKKLLLSDSGFYLCAWSVRGAETQYFGPGTRLLVL.

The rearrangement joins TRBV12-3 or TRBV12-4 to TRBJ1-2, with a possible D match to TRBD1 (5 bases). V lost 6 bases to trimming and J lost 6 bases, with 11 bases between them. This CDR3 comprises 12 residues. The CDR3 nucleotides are TGTGCCAGCAGGGTCGGGGGAGATGGCTACACCTTC. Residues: CASRVGGDGYTF.

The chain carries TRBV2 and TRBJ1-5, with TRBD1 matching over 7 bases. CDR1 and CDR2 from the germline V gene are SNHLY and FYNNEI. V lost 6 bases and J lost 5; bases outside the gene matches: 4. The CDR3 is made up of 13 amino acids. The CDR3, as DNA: TGTGCCAGCAGCACAGGGGTTCATCAGCCCCAGCATTTT. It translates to CASSTGVHQPQHF.

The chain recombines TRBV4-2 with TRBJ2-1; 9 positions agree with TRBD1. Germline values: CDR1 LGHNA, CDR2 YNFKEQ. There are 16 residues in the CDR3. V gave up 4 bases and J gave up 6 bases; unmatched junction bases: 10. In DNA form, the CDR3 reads TGTGCCAGCAGCCCCTTAACAGGGGGCGCTGGCAATGAGCAGTTCTTC. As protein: CASSPLTGGAGNEQFF.

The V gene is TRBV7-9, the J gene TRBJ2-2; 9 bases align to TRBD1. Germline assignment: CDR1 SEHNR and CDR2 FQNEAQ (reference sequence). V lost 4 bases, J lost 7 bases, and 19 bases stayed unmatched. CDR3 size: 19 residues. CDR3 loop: CASSSSTSPGTGFDGELFF. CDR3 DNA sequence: TGTGCCAGCAGCTCCTCGACATCTCCCGGGACAGGGTTTGACGGGGAGCTGTTTTTT.

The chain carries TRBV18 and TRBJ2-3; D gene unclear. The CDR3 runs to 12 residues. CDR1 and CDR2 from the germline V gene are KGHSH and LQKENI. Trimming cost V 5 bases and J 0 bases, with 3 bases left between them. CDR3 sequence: CASSGSTDTQYF. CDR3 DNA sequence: TGTGCCAGCTCAGGGAGCACAGATACGCAGTATTTT.

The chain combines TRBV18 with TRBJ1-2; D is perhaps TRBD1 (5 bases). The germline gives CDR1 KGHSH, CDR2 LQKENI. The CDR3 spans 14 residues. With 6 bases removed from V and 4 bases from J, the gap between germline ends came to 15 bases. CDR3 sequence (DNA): TGTGCCAGCTCCCCCTCGGGGGAGGGCTATGGCTACACCTTC. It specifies CASSPSGEGYGYTF.

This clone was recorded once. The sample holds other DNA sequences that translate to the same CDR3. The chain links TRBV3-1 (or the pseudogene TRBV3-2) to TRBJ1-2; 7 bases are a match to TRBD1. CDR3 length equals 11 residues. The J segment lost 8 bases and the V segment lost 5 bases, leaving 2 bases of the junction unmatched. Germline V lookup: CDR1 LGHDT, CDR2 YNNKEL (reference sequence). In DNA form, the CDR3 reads TGTGCCAGCAGCAGGGGGCGAGGCTACACCTTC. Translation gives CASSRGRGYTF.